These T cell receptor beta chains were read from a single sample in a study of shared clonotypes between healthy human individuals. Assay: immunoSEQ multiplex PCR; the TCRdb copy retains only in-frame clones and omits some. The data show roughly 590,000 clones, with around 95% seen just once and approximately 0.1% held by the top ten. Sequencing used naive CD8+ T cells sorted from blood. These TCRs come from a woman aged 25 to 45 in good health. The CDR3 runs from the conserved cysteine through the conserved F or W. The order of the fields is V gene, J gene, D gene, CDR3 protein. The D gene is left open where the match is weak.

v_gene: TRBV7-6; j_gene: TRBJ2-7; d_gene: TRBD2; CDR3aa: CASSPGTSGSYEQYF
v_gene: TRBV5-6; j_gene: TRBJ2-6; d_gene: -; CDR3aa: CASSPPGSGANVLTF
v_gene: TRBV2; j_gene: TRBJ2-3; d_gene: -; CDR3aa: CASRPIHYTDTQYF
v_gene: TRBV19; j_gene: TRBJ2-1; d_gene: -; CDR3aa: CASSMPGTGEQFF
v_gene: TRBV4-2; j_gene: TRBJ2-7; d_gene: TRBD2; CDR3aa: CASSQDWAGGNYEQYF
v_gene: TRBV2; j_gene: TRBJ1-4; d_gene: TRBD1; CDR3aa: CASRAGQAGEKLFF
v_gene: TRBV7-6; j_gene: TRBJ2-7; d_gene: TRBD1; CDR3aa: CASSSRTGGKDEQYF
v_gene: TRBV9; j_gene: TRBJ2-2; d_gene: -; CDR3aa: CASSPHHTENTGELFF
v_gene: TRBV13; j_gene: TRBJ2-1; d_gene: TRBD1; CDR3aa: CASSLTGGMHNEQFF
v_gene: TRBV19; j_gene: TRBJ1-1; d_gene: -; CDR3aa: CASSMVQSTEAFF
v_gene: TRBV10-2; j_gene: TRBJ2-7; d_gene: TRBD2; CDR3aa: CASKLVGLAAYEQYF
v_gene: TRBV28; j_gene: TRBJ2-5; d_gene: -; CDR3aa: CASSFLDSQETQYF
v_gene: TRBV27; j_gene: TRBJ1-1; d_gene: -; CDR3aa: CASSMTVLETEAFF
v_gene: TRBV28; j_gene: TRBJ2-7; d_gene: TRBD1; CDR3aa: CASRPRGSYEQYF
v_gene: TRBV7-9; j_gene: TRBJ2-7; d_gene: TRBD1; CDR3aa: CASSSQGALSYEQYF
v_gene: TRBV4-2; j_gene: TRBJ2-1; d_gene: -; CDR3aa: CASSQDSGEGAYNEQFF
v_gene: TRBV5-6; j_gene: TRBJ1-4; d_gene: TRBD1; CDR3aa: CASSLDWTGRTNEKLFF
v_gene: TRBV2; j_gene: TRBJ2-7; d_gene: TRBD1; CDR3aa: CASSEAQTGATTYEQYF
v_gene: TRBV27; j_gene: TRBJ1-2; d_gene: -; CDR3aa: CASSFGVGYGYTF
v_gene: TRBV27; j_gene: TRBJ2-7; d_gene: TRBD2; CDR3aa: CASSFHAAGESYEQYF
v_gene: TRBV30; j_gene: TRBJ2-7; d_gene: TRBD1; CDR3aa: CAWSPGQGLKDEQYF
v_gene: TRBV5-6; j_gene: TRBJ2-5; d_gene: TRBD1; CDR3aa: CASSTRTGGRETQYF
v_gene: TRBV5-6; j_gene: TRBJ2-7; d_gene: -; CDR3aa: CASSFLTRDPSSYEQYF
v_gene: TRBV5-1; j_gene: TRBJ2-1; d_gene: -; CDR3aa: CASSKERQYNEQFF
v_gene: TRBV9; j_gene: TRBJ2-7; d_gene: -; CDR3aa: CASSVTGEVSYEQYF
v_gene: TRBV12-5; j_gene: TRBJ1-1; d_gene: TRBD1; CDR3aa: CASGLDRGEAFF
v_gene: TRBV19; j_gene: TRBJ2-2; d_gene: TRBD1; CDR3aa: CASSGTGFTGELFF
v_gene: TRBV29-1; j_gene: TRBJ1-2; d_gene: -; CDR3aa: CSVRQENYGYTF
v_gene: TRBV4-1; j_gene: TRBJ2-1; d_gene: TRBD2; CDR3aa: CASSQGGGFGTGSYNEQFF
v_gene: TRBV30; j_gene: TRBJ1-2; d_gene: -; CDR3aa: CAWSGEGKDYGYTF
v_gene: TRBV10-1; j_gene: TRBJ1-2; d_gene: -; CDR3aa: CASSDGYYGYTF
v_gene: TRBV10-3; j_gene: TRBJ2-7; d_gene: TRBD1; CDR3aa: CAISEGDSSYEQYF
v_gene: TRBV28; j_gene: TRBJ1-5; d_gene: -; CDR3aa: CASSFSGRSQPQHF
v_gene: TRBV19; j_gene: TRBJ1-5; d_gene: -; CDR3aa: CARQPPADQPQHF
v_gene: TRBV13; j_gene: TRBJ1-2; d_gene: -; CDR3aa: CASSFQGNYGYTF
v_gene: TRBV28; j_gene: TRBJ2-7; d_gene: -; CDR3aa: CASGGGPLEQYF
v_gene: TRBV5-8; j_gene: TRBJ1-4; d_gene: -; CDR3aa: CASSLYRGSNEKLFF
v_gene: TRBV28; j_gene: TRBJ1-5; d_gene: TRBD1; CDR3aa: CASSSTQGNNQPQHF
v_gene: TRBV7-9; j_gene: TRBJ1-5; d_gene: -; CDR3aa: CASSLDEDVGRPQHF
v_gene: TRBV27; j_gene: TRBJ2-7; d_gene: TRBD2; CDR3aa: CASSFNGRTYEQYF
v_gene: TRBV28; j_gene: TRBJ2-1; d_gene: TRBD1; CDR3aa: CASSSTGGAGLYNEQFF
v_gene: TRBV4-2; j_gene: TRBJ2-1; d_gene: -; CDR3aa: CASSQDALELGSYNEQFF
v_gene: TRBV28; j_gene: TRBJ2-1; d_gene: -; CDR3aa: CASTLGFNEQFF
v_gene: TRBV13; j_gene: TRBJ2-7; d_gene: TRBD1; CDR3aa: CASSSRDRAYEQYF
v_gene: TRBV13; j_gene: TRBJ2-5; d_gene: -; CDR3aa: CATLALGRETQYF
v_gene: TRBV28; j_gene: TRBJ2-1; d_gene: TRBD2; CDR3aa: CASSRLGLAGRENEQFF
v_gene: TRBV13; j_gene: TRBJ2-4; d_gene: -; CDR3aa: CASSPTDRYGNIQYF
v_gene: TRBV5-1; j_gene: TRBJ2-1; d_gene: TRBD2; CDR3aa: CASSFLDPWREGYNEQFF
v_gene: TRBV7-9; j_gene: TRBJ2-1; d_gene: TRBD1; CDR3aa: CASSLVGTGVNEQFF
v_gene: TRBV4-2; j_gene: TRBJ2-7; d_gene: -; CDR3aa: CASSQSYEQYF
v_gene: TRBV27; j_gene: TRBJ2-1; d_gene: TRBD2; CDR3aa: CASSQGGSGSFNNEQFF
v_gene: TRBV7-9; j_gene: TRBJ2-7; d_gene: -; CDR3aa: CASSQATYEQYF
v_gene: TRBV5-6; j_gene: TRBJ2-7; d_gene: -; CDR3aa: CASSLVPYEQYF
v_gene: TRBV27; j_gene: TRBJ2-7; d_gene: TRBD2; CDR3aa: CASRQLAGVVEQYF
v_gene: TRBV7-9; j_gene: TRBJ2-2; d_gene: -; CDR3aa: CASRWETGELFF
v_gene: TRBV6-1; j_gene: TRBJ2-1; d_gene: TRBD1; CDR3aa: CASRDRAGREQFF